The sequence of this TCR beta chain was determined in a study of control samples from healthy donors and cancer patients. The V and J ends lost 3 bases and 0 bases respectively, with 14 bases between them. Per germline, CDR1 KGHSH and CDR2 LQKENI. The CDR3 contains 16 residues. The protocol was immunoSEQ multiplex PCR, while the TCRdb copy is restricted to in-frame clones and leaves out a portion. The repertoire includes roughly 38,000 clones, roughly nine tenths of them detected once, and 3.6% sits in the top ten. The rearrangement joins TRBV18 to TRBJ1-1, with unresolved D. This sequence originates from a woman aged 50 to 60 in good health. Source material: blood. This chain's CDR3 is CASSPGQTYMNTEAFF. The CDR3 region has the DNA TGTGCCAGCTCACCCGGGCAGACTTACATGAACACTGAAGCTTTCTTT.